The 24 T cell receptor beta chains reported below all come from one sample, sequenced in a study of blood T cells in healthy people across ages. Alongside a J-beta primer mix, a sample-barcoded 5' primer served in a second PCR lasting roughly 7 to 11 cycles. TCRdb passed the 5' RACE reads through MiXCR, listing each CDR3 protein once. Among around 650,000 distinct CDR3 sequences, approximately 31% were seen once, and the ten largest hold 15% to 17%. Sequences were obtained from blood. These receptors all come from a woman of 80 years or more in good health.

The chain has TRBV28 and TRBJ1-1, with D uncertain. CDR1 is MDHEN, CDR2 SYDVKM, per germline. CDR3 length: 16 residues. Trimming took off 3 bases at V and 1 base at J, with 15 bases between the two ends. CDR3 nucleotides: TGTGCCAGCAGTTTTCCCGGAGCCGGTGGGAACACTGAAGCTTTCTTT. Its translation is CASSFPGAGGNTEAFF.

This sequence joins TRBV5-5 and TRBJ2-1, with unresolved D. CDR1 is SGHKS and CDR2 is YYEKEE in the germline V gene (reference sequence). Between the trimmed V and J ends, which lost 4 bases and 6 bases, there was a span of 8 bases. The CDR3 totals 12 residues. The CDR3 DNA follows: TGTGCCAGCAGCGCAACGTTCAATGAGCAGTTCTTC. This sequence encodes CASSATFNEQFF.

This clonotype occurred many times. V and J are TRBV6-2 or TRBV6-3 and TRBJ2-2; D not certain. The V and J ends lost 6 bases and 9 bases respectively, with 8 bases between them. The CDR3 runs to 11 residues. Germline V lookup: CDR1 MNHEY, CDR2 SVGEGT. CDR3 sequence reads: CASSSERELFF. The DNA of the CDR3 is TGTGCCAGCAGCTCCGAGAGGGAGCTGTTTTTT.

This clonotype came up a few times. The V gene is TRBV6-6, the J gene TRBJ1-1, with D perhaps TRBD1 (6 bases). The CDR3 runs to 15 residues. Germline assignment: CDR1 MNHNY and CDR2 SVGAGI (reference sequence). V was pared by 4 bases and J by 6 bases, with 18 bases between. CDR3 sequence: CASSSPQGSRAEAFF. CDR3 bases: TGTGCCAGCAGTTCCCCGCAGGGGTCTAGGGCTGAAGCTTTCTTT.

On this clonotype: A read error may be the cause here, since a much bigger clone is one base away. This chain joins TRBV7-6 and TRBJ2-7, with D possibly called TRBD1 or TRBD2 (6 bases each). The CDR3 runs 16 residues. Germline CDR1 is SGHVS and CDR2 is FNYEAQ. The V and J ends lost 3 bases and 5 bases respectively, with 20 bases between them. The CDR3 spells CASSLEGVGARDEQYF. The CDR3 DNA reads as TGTGCCAGCAGCTTGGAGGGAGTGGGGGCAAGAGACGAGCAGTACTTC. The whole variable domain, filled in from reference TRBV7-6 and TRBJ2-7, reads GAGVSQSPRYKVTKRGQDVALRCDPISGHVSLYWYRQALGQGPEFLTYFNYEAQQDKSGLPNDRFSAERPEGSISTLTIQRTEQRDSAMYRCASSLEGVGARDEQYFGPGTRLTVT.

This clonotype was observed a handful of times. A much larger clone lies one base from this, so it may be a read error. The chain links TRBV5-1 to TRBJ2-6; the match to TRBD1 covers 9 bases. There are 16 residues in the CDR3. Germline assignment: CDR1 SGHRS and CDR2 YFSETQ. The CDR3 loop is CASIPGQGTGANVRTF. The CDR3 bases are TGCGCCAGCATCCCGGGACAGGGAACTGGGGCCAACGTCCGGACTTTC.

The chain employs TRBV20-1 and TRBJ2-7, with D uncertain. CDR1 DFQATT and CDR2 SNEGSKA come from the germline V gene (reference sequence). CDR3 length: 16 residues. Trimming cost V 8 bases and J 5 bases, with 28 bases left between them. The CDR3 sequence is CSTTAPDDTFSDEQYF. CDR3 coding DNA: TGCAGTACAACGGCCCCCGATGACACCTTTTCGGACGAGCAGTACTTC.

The V gene is TRBV7-8, the J gene TRBJ2-1; D may be TRBD2 (5 bases). V was trimmed by 2 bases and J by 4 bases, leaving 18 bases between them. The CDR3 is 17 amino acids. CDR1 is SGHVS and CDR2 is FQNEAQ in the germline V gene. The CDR3 sequence: CASSLNSRVSGYNEQFF. CDR3 DNA: TGTGCCAGCAGCTTAAATTCGAGGGTTTCGGGGTACAATGAGCAGTTCTTC. Full variable domain (missing parts from reference TRBV7-8 and TRBJ2-1): GAGVSQSPRYKVAKRGQDVALRCDPISGHVSLFWYQQALGQGPEFLTYFQNEAQLDKSGLPSDRFFAERPEGSVSTLKIQRTQQEDSAVYLCASSLNSRVSGYNEQFFGPGTRLTVL.

This clonotype was picked up many times. The chain is built from TRBV5-1 and TRBJ1-1; a weak D match, TRBD1 (5 bases). Deletions cut 5 bases from V and 6 bases from J, with 14 bases between. The germline V gene encodes CDR1 SGHRS and CDR2 YFSETQ. The CDR3 is 13 amino acids. The CDR3 spells CASRNDRVAEAFF. In DNA, the CDR3 is TGCGCCAGCAGAAACGACAGAGTCGCTGAAGCTTTCTTT.

A few counts support this clonotype. V and J are TRBV9 and TRBJ1-2; D uncertain. V lost 4 bases and J 2 bases, leaving 12 bases between the germline ends. The CDR3 runs to 14 residues. Germline CDR1 SGDLS, CDR2 YYNGEE. CDR3 bases: TGTGCCAGCAGCATCTCCCCGGACAACTATGGCTACACCTTC. Its translation: CASSISPDNYGYTF.

This chain links TRBV18 with TRBJ2-7, with 7 bases lining up with TRBD2. The DNA end favors TRBJ2-5, so the J call may be wrong. The CDR3 runs 16 residues. From germline, CDR1 is KGHSH and CDR2 LQKENI. The CDR3 reads CASSPGILADKETQYF. The CDR3 region has the DNA TGTGCCAGCTCACCTGGGATTCTAGCGGATAAAGAGACCCAGTACTTC.

V is TRBV6-5 and J is TRBJ1-1; D may be TRBD1 (5 bases). The V gene lost 6 bases and the J gene lost 6 bases, with 11 bases spanning the gap. The V gene's germline CDR1 is MNHEY and CDR2 SVGAGI. CDR3 length: 12 amino acids. The DNA of the CDR3 is TGTGCCAGCAGACAGGCCCCGTCTGAAGCTTTCTTT. Translating it yields CASRQAPSEAFF.

In regard to this clonotype: This may be a read error: a much more frequent sequence differs by one nucleotide. The chain recombines TRBV9 with TRBJ2-5; 15 nucleotides match TRBD2. Germline assignment: CDR1 SGDLS and CDR2 YYNGEE. CDR3 size: 16 residues. Losses at the gene ends were 4 bases for V and 11 bases for J; bases not matched to a gene: 12. The CDR3 sequence is CASSLGLAGGLNEQYF. The CDR3 DNA reads TGTGCCAGCAGCCTAGGACTAGCGGGGGGGCTGAATGAGCAGTACTTC.

Concerning this clonotype: At one end the junction does not follow the germline gene, possibly because of a read error. J is TRBJ2-3 and V is TRBV9; TRBD1 matches at 7 bases. The CDR3 is made up of 17 amino acids. The germline CDR1 and CDR2 sequences are SGDLS and YYNGEE. CDR3 coding DNA: TGTGCCGGCAGCGCCCGAAGGGGGCTGTCGAGCACAGATACGCAGTATTTT. Translating gives CAGSARRGLSSTDTQYF.

The chain carries TRBV5-6 and TRBJ2-3; the match to TRBD2 covers 12 bases. The CDR3 length is 16 residues. Trimming at V came to 4 bases and at J to 4 bases, leaving 7 bases not matched to a gene. Germline loops: CDR1 SGHDT, CDR2 YYEEEE. CDR3 residues: CASSRLTSGGPDTQYF. The CDR3, as DNA: TGTGCCAGCAGCCGACTGACTAGCGGGGGCCCAGATACGCAGTATTTT.

The rearrangement joins TRBV20-1 to TRBJ1-5; TRBD1 might be the D (6 bases). Germline CDR1 is DFQATT and CDR2 is SNEGSKA (reference sequence). V was shortened by 2 bases and J by 7 bases, with 9 bases between the two germline ends. The CDR3 length is 12 residues. The CDR3 loop reads CSARQGSQPQHF. CDR3 nucleotide sequence: TGCAGTGCTAGACAGGGGAGCCAGCCCCAGCATTTT.

The chain combines TRBV7-2 with TRBJ2-3; no clear D. Germline lookup yields CDR1 SGHTA and CDR2 FQGNSA. Deletions cut 5 bases from V and 5 bases from J, with 11 bases between. CDR3 length: 13 amino acids. CDR3 nucleotides: TGTGCCAGCAGCCCAGCAGTAGGAGATACGCAGTATTTT. As protein: CASSPAVGDTQYF.

Note on this clonotype: A single base separates this from a much larger clone, so it may be a read error. The chain carries TRBV5-1 and TRBJ2-5; maybe TRBD1 (5 bases). The CDR3 is 14 residues long. Germline values: CDR1 SGHRS, CDR2 YFSETQ. Trimming pared 3 bases from V and 0 bases from J, leaving 9 bases between. CDR3 in DNA: TGCGCCAGCAGCTGGGGCTCGCACCAAGAGACCCAGTACTTC. Encoded protein: CASSWGSHQETQYF.

This clonotype came up many times. V usage is TRBV5-1 and J usage is TRBJ2-7; a possible D gene is TRBD2 (5 bases). This CDR3 spans 15 amino acids. The germline V gene encodes CDR1 SGHRS and CDR2 YFSETQ. V lost 2 bases, J lost 7 bases, and 19 bases lay in between. This CDR3 reads CASSFAGPSLGEQYF. Written as DNA, the CDR3 is TGCGCCAGCAGCTTTGCAGGCCCTAGCCTGGGGGAGCAGTACTTC.

This clonotype was seen more than once but under ten times. One base away lies a much larger clone, so this may be a sequencing read error. The chain couples TRBV19 to TRBJ2-7, with D uncertain. In germline, CDR1 is LNHDA, CDR2 SQIVND (reference sequence). The V gene lost 5 bases and the J gene lost 3 bases, with 11 bases spanning the gap. The CDR3 runs 13 residues. In nucleotides, the CDR3 is TGTGCCAGTAGTGTGCGAGGCGGCTACGAGCAGTACTTC. Translated: CASSVRGGYEQYF.

A few counts support this clonotype. The chain recombines TRBV5-4 with TRBJ1-6; D remains unclear. Deletions cut 0 bases from V and 7 bases from J, with 11 bases between. Germline loops: CDR1 SGHNT, CDR2 YYREEE (reference sequence). There are 15 residues in the CDR3. CDR3: CASSLERNGNSPLHF. The CDR3 region has the DNA TGTGCCAGCAGCTTGGAAAGGAACGGGAATTCACCCCTCCACTTT.

About this clonotype: This clone may be a read error of a much larger clone one base away. The CDR3: CASSLVAGGPYNEQYF. CDR3 sequence (DNA): TGCGCCAGCAGCTTGGTAGCGGGGGGGCCCTACAATGAGCAGTACTTC. This chain uses TRBV5-1 with TRBJ2-1; 11 nucleotides match TRBD2. Judging by the DNA end, TRBJ2-7 fits better; the J call may be wrong. Germline lookup yields CDR1 SGHRS and CDR2 YFSETQ. The CDR3 contains 16 residues.

A few counts support this clonotype. A much more abundant neighbour one base away suggests this may be a read error. CDR3: CAISDTGGGAFNEQFF. The CDR3 coding sequence is TGTGCCATCAGTGACACTGGCGGGGGGGCCTTCAATGAGCAGTTCTTC. J is TRBJ2-1 and V is TRBV10-3, with TRBD2 matching 9 bases. The germline gives CDR1 ENHRY, CDR2 SYGVKD. J gave up 6 bases and V 3 bases, and 9 bases lay outside the gene matches. The CDR3 is 16 amino acids.

This clonotype was seen a handful of times. The CDR3 DNA sequence: TGTGCCATCAGTCCCGGACAGGGTATACACGAGCAGTACTTC. The encoded protein is CAISPGQGIHEQYF. The rearrangement links TRBV10-3 to TRBJ2-7; 8 positions agree with TRBD1. Trimming removed 5 bases from V and 5 bases from J; junction bases left unmatched: 8. Germline CDR1 ENHRY, CDR2 SYGVKD. The CDR3 covers 14 residues.